This T cell receptor beta chain was identified in a study of blood T cell repertoires in COVID-19. Per germline, CDR1 KGHDR and CDR2 SFDVKD. This CDR3 comprises 15 residues. V lost 6 bases to trimming and J lost 4 bases, with 16 bases between them. This clone was seen once. Using immunoSEQ multiplex PCR, the repertoire was profiled, and TCRdb retains in-frame clones only, with some absent. This table holds 140,000 or so clones, approximately 91% found once. Sequenced input: peripheral blood. This chain links TRBV24-1 with TRBJ2-3; TRBD1 might be the D (5 bases). The receptor's source is a man aged 70 or older with acute or convalescent COVID-19. CDR3 nucleotide sequence: TGTGCCACCAGTAAGCCCCAGGGTCAGGCAGATACGCAGTATTTT. It specifies CATSKPQGQADTQYF.